The subject of this entry is one T cell receptor (beta chain). These data belong to a study of CD8+ T cells in alopecia areata. For the study at large: Treated patients were given 5 to 10 mg oral tofacitinib twice daily. By percentage of affected scalp area, the severity of treated patients was scored.

Regarding treatment: oral pan-JAK inhibitor, 5-10 mg twice daily. Extracted from the samples, RNA was reverse transcribed into cDNA to serve as the sequencing template. Data came from immunoSEQ multiplex PCR; TCRdb stores just in-frame clones and leaves some out. The data hold approximately 100,000 clones, with roughly three fifths observed a single time. The sample consisted of CD8+ T cells sorted from blood, taken at roughly week 58, from a patient treated with tofacitinib. The sequence was collected from a human donor with alopecia areata.

Here the CDR3 DNA reads TGTGCCAGCTCACCGGGGGCCAGGAACACTGAAGCTTTCTTT. Protein product: CASSPGARNTEAFF. The chain joins TRBV18 to TRBJ1-1, with D possibly matching TRBD1 (6 bases). The V gene's germline CDR1 is KGHSH and CDR2 LQKENI. V was pared by 3 bases and J by 1 base, with 9 bases between. This CDR3 has 14 amino acids.